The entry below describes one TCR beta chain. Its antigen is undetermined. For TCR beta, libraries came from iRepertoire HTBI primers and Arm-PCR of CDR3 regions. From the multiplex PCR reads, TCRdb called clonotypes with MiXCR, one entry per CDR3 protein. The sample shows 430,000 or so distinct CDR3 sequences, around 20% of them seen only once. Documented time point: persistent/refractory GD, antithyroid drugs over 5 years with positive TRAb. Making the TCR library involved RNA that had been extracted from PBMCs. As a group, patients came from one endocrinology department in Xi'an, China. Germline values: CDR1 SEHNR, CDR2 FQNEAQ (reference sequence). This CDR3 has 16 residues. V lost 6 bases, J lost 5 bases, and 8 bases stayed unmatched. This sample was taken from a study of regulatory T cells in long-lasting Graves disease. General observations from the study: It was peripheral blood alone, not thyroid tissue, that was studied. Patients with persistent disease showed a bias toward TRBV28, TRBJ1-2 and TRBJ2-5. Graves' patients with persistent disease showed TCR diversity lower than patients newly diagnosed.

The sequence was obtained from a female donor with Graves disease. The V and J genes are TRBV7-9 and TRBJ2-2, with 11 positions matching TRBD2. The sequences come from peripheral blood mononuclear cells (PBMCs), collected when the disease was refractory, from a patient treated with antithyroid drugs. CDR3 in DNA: TGTGCCAGCAGGCAGCTACTAGCGGGAGAAACCGGGGAGCTGTTTTTT. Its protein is CASRQLLAGETGELFF.